This TCR beta chain was recorded in a study of regulatory T cells in long-lasting Graves disease. Arm-PCR of CDR3 regions with iRepertoire HTBI primers generated TCR beta libraries. TCRdb ran MiXCR on the multiplex PCR reads and lists one entry per CDR3 protein. This table has 240,000 or so distinct CDR3 sequences, roughly 21% appearing once. The V and J ends lost 8 bases and 4 bases respectively, with 17 bases between them. CDR3 length: 14 amino acids. This clonotype was seen a few times. What it recognizes is unknown. A much larger clonotype is one base distant, so this may be a read error. The time point here: newly diagnosed GD, antithyroid drugs for less than 3 months. Extracted PBMC RNA gave rise to the TCR library. Overall study findings and caveats: Newly diagnosed patients had higher TCR diversity than persistent Graves' patients did. Persistent disease preferred TRBV28, TRBJ1-2 and TRBJ2-5. Accuracy was possibly reduced by small sample size. A greater number of public clonotypes (fewer than 3,000) was shared by persistent patients than by new patients (approximately 880).

This specimen was peripheral blood mononuclear cells (PBMCs), taken at new diagnosis, from a patient treated with antithyroid drugs. The clonotype was recovered from a female donor with Graves disease. This chain connects TRBV12-3 or TRBV12-4 to TRBJ2-5; D not resolved. The CDR3 DNA sequence: TGTGCCAGCGGTCCGGTGGGTGAGCGAGAGACCCAGTACTTC. Its protein is CASGPVGERETQYF.